This TCR beta chain is drawn from a study of graft-versus-host responses after intestinal transplantation. Measured with immunoSEQ multiplex PCR; TCRdb has only the in-frame clones, and not every one. The table lists 12,000 to 15,000 clones, just under 30% of them singletons. The CDR3 loop spans 15 amino acids. V gave up 4 bases and J gave up 0 bases, with 14 bases separating them. CDR1 and CDR2 from the germline V gene are SGHRS and YFSETQ. This sequence was found in a human patient who received an intestinal transplant. The sequences come from alloreactive CD4+ T cells from a mixed lymphocyte reaction culture, collected before intestinal transplant. Subset meaning: CFSE-low proliferating T cells sorted from approximately six-day pre-transplant mixed lymphocyte reaction (GvH or HvG direction). This chain connects TRBV5-1 to TRBJ2-7; the D gene is possibly TRBD1 (6 bases). For the CDR3, the DNA is TGCGCCAGCAGCCTTAGGACAGCGCTCTCCTACGAGCAGTACTTC. This translates into CASSLRTALSYEQYF.